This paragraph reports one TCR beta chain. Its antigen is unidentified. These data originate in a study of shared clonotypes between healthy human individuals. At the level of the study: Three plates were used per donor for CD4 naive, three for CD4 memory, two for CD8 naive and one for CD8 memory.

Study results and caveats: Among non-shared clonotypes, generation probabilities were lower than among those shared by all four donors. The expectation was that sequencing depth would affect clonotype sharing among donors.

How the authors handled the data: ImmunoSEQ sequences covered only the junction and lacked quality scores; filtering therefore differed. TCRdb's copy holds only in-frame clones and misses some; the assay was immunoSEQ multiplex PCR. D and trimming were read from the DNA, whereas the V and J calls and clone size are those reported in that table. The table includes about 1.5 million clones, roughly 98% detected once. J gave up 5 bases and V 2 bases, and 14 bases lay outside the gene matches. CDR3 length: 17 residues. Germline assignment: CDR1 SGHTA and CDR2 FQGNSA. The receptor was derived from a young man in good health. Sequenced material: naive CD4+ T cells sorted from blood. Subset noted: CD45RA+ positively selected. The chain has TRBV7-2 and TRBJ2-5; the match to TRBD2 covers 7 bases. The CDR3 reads CASSLFGRLALGETQYF. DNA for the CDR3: TGTGCCAGCAGCTTATTCGGCAGACTAGCCCTTGGGGAGACCCAGTACTTC.